One sample yielded the 17 T cell receptor beta chains listed below, sequenced in a study of shared clonotypes between healthy human individuals. Method: immunoSEQ multiplex PCR; TCRdb's copy keeps in-frame clones and lacks some. The sample yields roughly 2.1 million clones, approximately 94% seen once. CD45RO-negative cells were positively selected for CCR7, leaving out terminally differentiated effector memory CD45RA+ cells. The sequenced sample consisted of naive CD8+ T cells from PBMCs. These receptors came from a man between 18 and 29 years old in good health. Some clones in this sample may be carry-over from other donors' samples.

The chain is built from TRBV4-1 and TRBJ1-4; D not resolved. With 4 bases removed from V and 8 bases from J, the gap between germline ends came to 14 bases. CDR1 is MGHRA, CDR2 YSYEKL, per germline. The CDR3 totals 14 residues. This CDR3 is CASSPAPIREKLFF. Written as DNA, the CDR3 is TGCGCCAGCAGCCCCGCACCAATCCGGGAAAAACTGTTTTTT.

The chain couples TRBV6-5 to TRBJ2-7; TRBD1 might be the D (6 bases). Trimming took 5 bases from V and 6 from J, leaving 11 bases between them. The V gene's germline CDR1 is MNHEY and CDR2 SVGAGI. The CDR3 length is 12 residues. In nucleotides, the CDR3 is TGTGCCAGCAGTGATTCAGGGGTCGAGCAGTACTTC. It encodes CASSDSGVEQYF.

The gene calls are TRBV6-4 and TRBJ2-7, with TRBD2 matching 11 bases. The CDR3 is made up of 16 amino acids. J lost 6 bases, V lost 0 bases, and 7 bases had no gene match. The germline CDR1 and CDR2 sequences are MRHNA and SNTAGT. In nucleotides, the CDR3 is TGTGCCAGCAGTGACTCCTTGACTAGCGGGGCCTTCGAGCAGTACTTC. Its translation: CASSDSLTSGAFEQYF.

The chain joins TRBV10-2 to TRBJ1-1; D gene unclear. Trimming removed 0 bases from V and 6 bases from J, with 11 bases in between. The CDR3 contains 14 residues. CDR1 WSHSY and CDR2 SAAADI come from the germline V gene. The CDR3 DNA follows: TGCGCCAGCAGTGAGTCGAGGACTACCCCTGAAGCTTTCTTT. Its translation: CASSESRTTPEAFF.

The chain is built from TRBV7-8 and TRBJ2-5; the match to TRBD1 covers 7 bases. The V gene end was trimmed by 2 bases and the J gene end by 2 bases; junction bases not matched to a gene: 5. The CDR3 extends over 15 amino acids. Germline V gene sequence: CDR1 SGHVS, CDR2 FQNEAQ. The CDR3 coding sequence is TGTGCCAGCAGCTTAATTCGGGGACAGCAAGAGACCCAGTACTTC. The encoded protein is CASSLIRGQQETQYF.

This rearrangement joins TRBV4-1 to TRBJ1-1; D ambiguous. Between the trimmed V and J ends, which lost 0 bases and 1 base, there was a span of 18 bases. CDR3 length: 18 amino acids. Germline CDR1 and CDR2: MGHRA and YSYEKL. Here the CDR3 DNA reads TGCGCCAGCAGCCAAGATCGTTTATCCCAACCACAGAACACTGAAGCTTTCTTT. Translating it yields CASSQDRLSQPQNTEAFF.

The chain employs TRBV11-2 and TRBJ2-1; D is ambiguous. The germline gives CDR1 SGHAT, CDR2 FQNNGV. This CDR3 has 14 amino acids. V lost 2 bases to trimming and J lost 7 bases, with 12 bases between them. CDR3 sequence reads: CASSLTPGTNEQFF. CDR3 nucleotide sequence: TGTGCCAGCAGCTTAACACCGGGCACAAATGAGCAGTTCTTC.

This chain's CDR3 is CASSLRGQGFYEQYF. CDR3 coding DNA: TGTGCCAGCAGTTTACGAGGACAGGGTTTCTACGAGCAGTACTTC. This chain joins TRBV27 and TRBJ2-7, with 8 nucleotides matching TRBD1. Germline values: CDR1 MNHEY, CDR2 SMNVEV (reference sequence). The junction had 6 bases not matched to a gene; V was cut back by 2 bases and J by 3 bases. CDR3 length: 15 residues.

The J gene is TRBJ2-1, the V gene TRBV29-1, with 10 bases identical to TRBD1. This CDR3 comprises 14 residues. Germline CDR1 and CDR2: SQVTM and ANQGSEA. With 4 bases clipped from V and 9 bases from J, the junction kept 9 bases outside the gene matches. CDR3 amino acids: CSVAPGTGDREQFF. As DNA, the CDR3 is TGCAGCGTTGCCCCCGGGACAGGGGATCGTGAGCAGTTCTTC.

This chain links TRBV10-2 with TRBJ1-6; D gene unclear. The CDR3 contains 14 residues. Per germline, CDR1 WSHSY and CDR2 SAAADI. V lost 3 bases, J lost 9 bases, and 12 bases lay in between. CDR3 sequence (DNA): TGCGCCAGCAGTGACAGTCCGAGGGTTTCACCCCTCCACTTT. This gives the protein CASSDSPRVSPLHF.

The chain uses TRBV28 and TRBJ1-5; tentative D call: TRBD1 (6 bases). The CDR3 has 15 residues. From germline, CDR1 is MDHEN and CDR2 SYDVKM. V gave up 2 bases and J gave up 5 bases, with 13 bases separating them. CDR3 region: CASSLGWGLDQPQHF. In DNA form, the CDR3 reads TGTGCCAGCAGTTTAGGGTGGGGGCTTGATCAGCCCCAGCATTTT.

The CDR3 nucleotides are TGCGCCAGCAGCCTTAGATGGGGCGGGGGGGATCAGCCCCAGCATTTT. Translation gives CASSLRWGGGDQPQHF. The rearrangement links TRBV4-3 to TRBJ1-5, with D perhaps matching TRBD1 (5 bases). The germline gives CDR1 LGHNA, CDR2 YSLEER. Trimming took off 4 bases at V and 5 bases at J, with 18 bases between the two ends. This CDR3 contains 16 residues.

This clone was observed a single time. The rearrangement uses TRBV19 and TRBJ2-7; D gene ambiguous. The germline V and J ends were trimmed by 5 bases and 0 bases, with 8 bases remaining between them. The CDR3 is 13 amino acids. Germline V gene lookup returns CDR1 LNHDA and CDR2 SQIVND (reference sequence). CDR3 loop: CASSQSNSYEQYF. The CDR3 DNA reads TGTGCCAGTAGTCAGAGTAACTCCTACGAGCAGTACTTC.

The V call is TRBV25-1, the J call TRBJ2-1; 12 bases align to TRBD2. The CDR3 is made up of 15 amino acids. The V segment lost 10 bases and the J segment 8 bases; nucleotides outside the gene matches: 12. Germline CDR1 and CDR2: MGHDK and SYGVNS. Here the CDR3 reads CATLPTSGRKDEQFF. CDR3 sequence (DNA): TGTGCCACCCTTCCCACTAGCGGGAGGAAGGATGAGCAGTTCTTC.

The chain carries TRBV11-2 and TRBJ1-2; D gene uncertain. Per the germline V gene, CDR1 is SGHAT and CDR2 is FQNNGV. This CDR3 region has 14 residues. Trimming shortened V by 3 bases and J by 3 bases, and 11 bases separated the two germline ends. CDR3: CASSFNGHHYGYTF. CDR3 bases: TGTGCCAGCAGCTTTAATGGGCACCACTATGGCTACACCTTC.

The chain joins TRBV2 to TRBJ2-7; 11 bases are a match to TRBD2. Unmatched junction bases numbered 7, after V lost 10 bases and J lost 2 bases. This CDR3 contains 14 residues. From germline, CDR1 is SNHLY and CDR2 FYNNEI. The CDR3 sequence: CATISGRAAYEQYF. For the CDR3, the DNA is TGTGCCACTATTAGCGGGAGGGCCGCCTACGAGCAGTACTTC. Supplemented by reference TRBV2 and TRBJ2-7, the full variable domain reads EPEVTQTPSHQVTQMGQEVILRCVPISNHLYFYWYRQILGQKVEFLVSFYNNEISEKSEIFDDQFSVERPDGSNFTLKIRSTKLEDSAMYFCATISGRAAYEQYFGPGTRLTVT.

The DNA of the CDR3 is TGTGCCAGCAGTGTTGGTCGGTCGCCCCAGGGCTACACCTTC. Its protein is CASSVGRSPQGYTF. The J gene is TRBJ1-2, the V gene TRBV9; D not certain. Trimming cost V 5 bases and J 8 bases, with 19 bases left between them. The CDR3 runs to 14 residues. Germline V gene data show CDR1 as SGDLS and CDR2 as YYNGEE.